This TCR beta chain was obtained from a study of T cell clones after liver transplantation. Study-level background: Samples came from ITN030ST, which attempted immunosuppression withdrawal within 2 years of liver transplantation. Three of eight recipients were HCV-positive; others had non-autoimmune, non-viral indications. General study points: Graft donor-reactive T cells possibly entered the graft instead of undergoing deletion. A larger donor-reactive than third-party decline suggested partial antigen-specific deletion.

V lost 3 bases to trimming and J lost 4 bases; unmatched junction nucleotides: 5. Germline values: CDR1 KGHSH, CDR2 LQKENI. The CDR3 totals 14 residues. TCRdb's table, derived via immunoSEQ multiplex PCR, lists solely in-frame clones and lacks some. The sample yields some 40,000 clones, about 86% seen once. This clone is a singleton in its sample. Its antigen is currently unknown. The origin of this receptor is a human patient who received a liver transplant. Some T cells may have come from the graft donor. The sequencing here drew on CD4+ T cells from blood, taken 24 months after liver transplant. The chain links TRBV18 to TRBJ1-1, with 7 bases fitting TRBD1. DNA of the CDR3: TGTGCCAGCTCACCTAAACAGGGGAGCACTGAAGCTTTCTTT. The encoded protein is CASSPKQGSTEAFF.